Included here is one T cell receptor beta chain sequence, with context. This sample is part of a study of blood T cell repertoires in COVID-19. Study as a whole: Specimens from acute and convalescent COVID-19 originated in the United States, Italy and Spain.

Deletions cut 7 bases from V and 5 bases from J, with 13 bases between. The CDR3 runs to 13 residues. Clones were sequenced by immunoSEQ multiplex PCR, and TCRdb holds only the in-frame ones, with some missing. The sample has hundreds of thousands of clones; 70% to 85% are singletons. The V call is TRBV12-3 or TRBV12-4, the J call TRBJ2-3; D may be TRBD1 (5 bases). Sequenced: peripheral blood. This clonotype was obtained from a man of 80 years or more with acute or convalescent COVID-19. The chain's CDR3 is CASTLGHLDTQYF. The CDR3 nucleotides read TGTGCCAGCACCCTTGGACATTTAGATACGCAGTATTTT.